The 19 T cell receptor beta chains listed next were all sequenced from one sample in a study of identical twins. From the 5' RACE reads, TCRdb called clonotypes with MiXCR, one entry per CDR3 protein. Among under 450,000 distinct CDR3 sequences, 15% to 20% were seen once, and the ten largest hold 9% to 15%. Input material: naive T cells sorted from blood. Source of these receptors: a man aged 45-65 years in good health.

This clonotype was counted a few times. This chain connects TRBV14 to TRBJ2-1; no clear D. In germline, CDR1 is SGHDN, CDR2 FVKESK. V was pared by 4 bases and J by 4 bases, with 14 bases between. This CDR3 region has 15 residues. This chain's CDR3 is CASSPLGDWYNEQFF. CDR3 sequence (DNA): TGTGCCAGCAGCCCCTTAGGCGACTGGTACAATGAGCAGTTCTTC.

The sample holds many counts of this clonotype. This chain uses TRBV7-8 with TRBJ1-1; D is ambiguous. The CDR3 covers 15 residues. CDR1 and CDR2 from the germline V gene are SGHVS and FQNEAQ. V lost 1 base and J lost 2, with 11 bases in between. CDR3 in amino acids: CASSLVRTENTEAFF. CDR3 nucleotides: TGTGCCAGCAGCTTAGTAAGAACAGAAAACACTGAAGCTTTCTTT.

The V and J genes are TRBV11-2 and TRBJ2-7; maybe TRBD2 (5 bases). Trimming left V 1 base short and J 2 bases short, with 12 bases between. CDR3 length: 15 amino acids. The V gene's germline CDR1 is SGHAT and CDR2 FQNNGV. CDR3 protein: CASSLVEGVTYEQYF. The CDR3, as DNA: TGTGCCAGCAGCTTAGTAGAGGGAGTAACCTACGAGCAGTACTTC.

The chain links TRBV5-1 to TRBJ2-5; 8 bases align to TRBD2. The V gene's germline CDR1 is SGHRS and CDR2 YFSETQ. V was pared by 2 bases and J by 1 base, with 7 bases of the junction left unmatched. The CDR3 is 16 amino acids. CDR3 nucleotides: TGCGCCAGCAGCTTCGAACCGGGGGGGATCCAAGAGACCCAGTACTTC. It specifies CASSFEPGGIQETQYF. Variable domain in full (rest from reference TRBV5-1 and TRBJ2-5): KAGVTQTPRYLIKTRGQQVTLSCSPISGHRSVSWYQQTPGQGLQFLFEYFSETQRNKGNFPGRFSGRQFSNSRSEMNVSTLELGDSALYLCASSFEPGGIQETQYFGPGTRLLVL.

The V call is TRBV18, the J call TRBJ1-5; weak D call: TRBD1 (5 bases). CDR1 KGHSH and CDR2 LQKENI come from the germline V gene. Trimming took 3 bases from V and 4 from J, leaving 7 bases between them. This CDR3 contains 13 residues. Written as DNA, the CDR3 is TGTGCCAGCTCACCGACAGCAAATCAGCCCCAGCATTTT. It encodes CASSPTANQPQHF.

In this sample, this clonotype turned up many times. The CDR3 nucleotides are TGTGCCAGCAGTTTATTTGTCGGGCAGCAAGAGACCCAGTACTTC. Protein: CASSLFVGQQETQYF. This rearrangement joins TRBV12-3 or TRBV12-4 to TRBJ2-5; no reliable D call. The ends were cut back, 2 bases at V and 2 bases at J, with 12 bases in the middle. There are 15 residues in the CDR3.

This clonotype appeared a few times. The rearrangement uses TRBV28 and TRBJ2-7; possible D gene TRBD2, 5 bases. V was pared by 8 bases and J by 0 bases, with 11 bases between. The CDR3 extends over 13 amino acids. CDR1 and CDR2 (germline): MDHEN, SYDVKM. CDR3 amino acids: CASEAASSYEQYF. CDR3 bases: TGTGCCAGCGAAGCGGCAAGCTCCTACGAGCAGTACTTC. The complete variable domain, with remaining parts taken from reference TRBV28 and TRBJ2-7, reads DVKVTQSSRYLVKRTGEKVFLECVQDMDHENMFWYRQDPGLGLRLIYFSYDVKMKEKGDIPEGYSVSREKKERFSLILESASTNQTSMYLCASEAASSYEQYFGPGTRLTVT.

This clonotype was seen a handful of times. The V call is TRBV6-4, the J call TRBJ2-1; D remains ambiguous. V was clipped by 7 bases and J by 4 bases, with 14 bases between them. The CDR3 contains 14 residues. Germline V gene data show CDR1 as MRHNA and CDR2 as SNTAGT. As DNA, the CDR3 is TGTGCCAGCATTCTCAACGCGATTTACAATGAGCAGTTCTTC. This translates into CASILNAIYNEQFF.

The V and J genes are TRBV24-1 and TRBJ2-5; 9 bases match TRBD1. There are 17 residues in the CDR3. Per the germline V gene, CDR1 is KGHDR and CDR2 is SFDVKD. V lost 4 bases and J lost 5; bases outside the gene matches: 13. The CDR3: CATSEFPGQGAEETQYF. The CDR3 DNA reads as TGTGCCACCAGTGAATTCCCGGGACAGGGAGCGGAGGAGACCCAGTACTTC.

The rearrangement links TRBV30 to TRBJ2-7; 14 bases match TRBD2. Germline CDR1 reads GTSNPN; CDR2 reads SVGIG (reference sequence). With 1 base clipped from V and 5 bases from J, the junction kept 4 bases outside the gene matches. CDR3 length: 15 residues. The CDR3 coding sequence is TGTGCCTGGAGTGGACTAGCGGGGGGGCATCACGAGCAGTACTTC. Translated, it gives CAWSGLAGGHHEQYF.

In its sample, this clonotype was seen a few times. The chain recombines TRBV6-5 with TRBJ2-7, with 8 nucleotides matching TRBD2. Trimming cost V 0 bases and J 1 base; bases outside gene matches: 5. In germline, CDR1 is MNHEY, CDR2 SVGAGI. The CDR3 contains 16 residues. The CDR3 is CASSYSIGGGSYEQYF. The DNA for the CDR3 is TGTGCCAGCAGTTACTCGATCGGCGGGGGGTCCTACGAGCAGTACTTC.

This sequence joins TRBV10-3 and TRBJ2-1, with TRBD2 identical over 12 bases. Germline CDR1 reads ENHRY; CDR2 reads SYGVKD. Trimming cost V 3 bases and J 2 bases; bases outside gene matches: 8. The CDR3 sequence is 18 residues long. The CDR3 nucleotides read TGTGCCATCAGTGAACCGGGACTAGCGGGTCCTGCCTACAATGAGCAGTTCTTC. Its translation is CAISEPGLAGPAYNEQFF.

The V call is TRBV29-1, the J call TRBJ1-2; tentatively, D is TRBD1 (5 bases). Germline assignment: CDR1 SQVTM and CDR2 ANQGSEA. The CDR3 extends over 13 amino acids. Trimming shortened V by 4 bases and J by 7 bases, and 16 bases separated the two germline ends. CDR3 sequence (DNA): TGCAGCGTTGGAACCCGGGGGATCCTTGGCTACACCTTC. This encodes CSVGTRGILGYTF.

This clonotype was recorded a few times. The chain uses TRBV7-2 and TRBJ2-7; D is uncertain. CDR1 and CDR2 (germline): SGHTA, FQGNSA. The CDR3 length is 15 residues. Trimming took 4 bases from V and 2 from J, leaving 15 bases between them. This chain's CDR3 is CASSSGPGSPYEQYF. CDR3 nucleotide sequence: TGTGCCAGCAGCTCCGGACCAGGAAGCCCCTACGAGCAGTACTTC.

The V gene is TRBV12-3 or TRBV12-4, the J gene TRBJ1-5; 8 nucleotides match TRBD1. CDR3 size: 13 residues. V was clipped by 5 bases and J by 9 bases; unmatched bases: 6. CDR3 residues: CASSNRGMGPQHF. CDR3 nucleotide sequence: TGTGCCAGCAGTAACAGGGGGATGGGGCCCCAGCATTTT.

The J gene is TRBJ2-7, the V gene TRBV25-1; D is perhaps TRBD2 (5 bases). Germline V gene sequence: CDR1 MGHDK, CDR2 SYGVNS. The V end was cut by 6 bases, the J end by 4 bases, with 10 bases between. The CDR3 sequence is 12 residues long. CDR3 in DNA: TGTGCCAGCAGGCGCGGGTGGTACGAGCAGTACTTC. Protein: CASRRGWYEQYF.

The chain carries TRBV20-1 and TRBJ2-2; tentative D call: TRBD2 (5 bases). CDR3 length equals 12 residues. The germline CDR1 and CDR2 sequences are DFQATT and SNEGSKA (reference sequence). CDR3 protein: CSSVAGTGELFF. DNA of the CDR3: TGCAGCTCAGTGGCGGGCACCGGGGAGCTGTTTTTT.

The chain is built from TRBV30 and TRBJ2-1, with 9 bases that match TRBD1. From germline, CDR1 is GTSNPN and CDR2 SVGIG (reference sequence). The CDR3 has 14 residues. With 4 bases clipped from V and 12 bases from J, the junction kept 13 bases outside the gene matches. The chain's CDR3 is CAWIQGGTGYTQFF. The CDR3 bases are TGTGCCTGGATCCAAGGAGGGACAGGGTATACGCAGTTCTTC.

The rearrangement uses TRBV20-1 and TRBJ2-7; D remains unclear. The CDR3 extends over 14 amino acids. V was pared by 4 bases and J by 2 bases, with 15 bases between. The V gene's germline CDR1 is DFQATT and CDR2 SNEGSKA (reference sequence). CDR3 protein: CSANSQLLTYEQYF. The CDR3 DNA reads TGCAGTGCTAACAGCCAACTCCTTACCTACGAGCAGTACTTC.